The 8 T cell receptor beta chains presented below share a single source sample, sequenced in a study of beta chain features in type 1 diabetes. Investigators reverse transcribed all isolated RNA, so they sequenced expressed TCRB transcripts. Some clones are missing from TCRdb's copy, which holds only in-frame ones; the method was immunoSEQ multiplex PCR. The sample contains under 300,000 clones, 27% of which appear only once. The source material was central memory CD4+ T cells from blood. These receptor sequences come from a man aged 25 to 45 in good health.

The chain combines TRBV9 with TRBJ2-3, with TRBD1 matching over 10 bases. The CDR3 loop spans 15 amino acids. The germline gives CDR1 SGDLS, CDR2 YYNGEE. Trimming removed 2 bases from V and 5 bases from J; junction bases left unmatched: 5. The CDR3 bases are TGTGCCAGCAGCGTGACAGGGGGCCAGGGAGATACGCAGTATTTT. Translating it yields CASSVTGGQGDTQYF.

In DNA form, the CDR3 reads TGCGCCAGCAGCTCCCGGGGCTCGAACACTGAAGCTTTCTTT. It translates to CASSSRGSNTEAFF. V usage is TRBV5-1 and J usage is TRBJ1-1, with D possibly TRBD1 on 5 matching bases. Trimming took off 3 bases at V and 1 base at J, with 10 bases between the two ends. The CDR3 length is 14 residues. The V gene's germline CDR1 is SGHRS and CDR2 YFSETQ.

A note on this clone: The same CDR3 arises from other DNA sequences in this sample as well. The rearrangement joins TRBV6-5 to TRBJ2-6; no reliable D call. The V gene's germline CDR1 is MNHEY and CDR2 SVGAGI. CDR3 size: 14 residues. Deletions cut 6 bases from V and 0 bases from J, with 6 bases between. The DNA for the CDR3 is TGTGCCAGCAGCGCCAGCTCTGGGGCCAACGTCCTGACTTTC. Translated, it gives CASSASSGANVLTF.

The chain uses TRBV11-2 and TRBJ2-3, with 8 bases matching TRBD2. Germline V gene sequence: CDR1 SGHAT, CDR2 FQNNGV. V was pared by 5 bases and J by 1 base, with 14 bases of the junction left unmatched. This CDR3 is 18 amino acids long. The chain's CDR3 is CASSNLSPGLARTDTQYF. DNA of the CDR3: TGTGCCAGCAGCAATCTAAGTCCCGGACTAGCACGCACAGATACGCAGTATTTT.

The V call is TRBV5-6, the J call TRBJ2-2; D may correspond to TRBD1 or TRBD2 (5 bases each). The CDR3 has 15 residues. Germline V gene data show CDR1 as SGHDT and CDR2 as YYEEEE. Trimming removed 4 bases from V and 2 bases from J, with 12 bases in between. The CDR3 nucleotides are TGTGCCAGCAGCCGCGGGCGGACAAACACCGGGGAGCTGTTTTTT. This codes for CASSRGRTNTGELFF.

This chain uses TRBV4-2 with TRBJ2-5, with D unresolved. CDR1 and CDR2 (germline): LGHNA, YNFKEQ. The CDR3 has 14 amino acids. Trimming took 4 bases from V and 5 from J, leaving 14 bases between them. CDR3 region: CASSPLDPGETQYF. The CDR3 bases are TGTGCCAGCAGCCCTCTAGACCCCGGGGAGACCCAGTACTTC.

This clone showed up just a few times. CDR3 amino acids: CASRRTDRLGYTF. The CDR3 DNA reads as TGTGCCAGCAGAAGAACCGACAGGCTTGGCTACACCTTC. This chain connects TRBV28 to TRBJ1-2; weak D call: TRBD1 (6 bases). V lost 6 bases and J lost 7, with 15 bases in between. This CDR3 has 13 residues. Looked up from germline, CDR1 is MDHEN and CDR2 is SYDVKM.

This clone was counted only a few times. The rearrangement uses TRBV7-2 and TRBJ2-3; D gene uncertain. The germline V and J ends were trimmed by 5 bases and 4 bases, with 4 bases remaining between them. The CDR3 has 11 amino acids. Germline V gives CDR1 SGHTA, CDR2 FQGNSA. Here the CDR3 reads CASSGADTQYF. In nucleotides, the CDR3 is TGTGCCAGCAGCGGAGCAGATACGCAGTATTTT.